The sequence of this T cell receptor beta chain was determined in a study of T cell repertoires in cytomegalovirus infection. TCRdb called the reads again in MiXCR, with one record for every CDR3 protein. The sample lists approximately 76,000 distinct CDR3 sequences; 3.7% were seen once. The CDR3 length is 14 residues. V gave up 8 bases and J gave up 6 bases, with 17 bases separating them. Looked up from germline, CDR1 is SGHVT and CDR2 is SQSDAQ. Of note for this clonotype: A single base separates this from a much larger clone, so it may be a read error.

The rearrangement uses TRBV7-4 and TRBJ2-1; D gene uncertain. This clonotype originated in a human donor in good health (CMV status not recorded). Some clones in this sample may be carry-over from other donors' samples. Sequencing was carried out using PBMCs. CDR3 sequence: CASRVAPSSNEQFF. The CDR3, as DNA: TGTGCCAGCCGCGTTGCCCCCTCTAGCAATGAGCAGTTCTTC.